This T cell receptor beta chain stems from a study of blood T cell repertoires in COVID-19. Background on the study: Material from acute and convalescent COVID-19 was sourced from the United States, Italy and Spain.

The CDR3 contains 13 residues. The V gene lost 7 bases and the J gene lost 4 bases, with 12 bases spanning the gap. Germline V gives CDR1 MNHEY, CDR2 SVGAGI. As processed by the authors: It was from reference gene primer amplification that nucleated cell counts were estimated. The table came from immunoSEQ multiplex PCR; TCRdb's copy has only in-frame clones and leaves some out. V and J calls plus clone size are reproduced from that table; the DNA served to infer D and trimming. Of some 450,000 clones in the sample, approximately 89% were seen once. V usage is TRBV6-5 and J usage is TRBJ2-3; D may be TRBD2 (6 bases). Source material: peripheral blood. The TCR was taken from a woman aged 45-60 years with COVID-19, enrolled during active disease. The CDR3 is CASTLPGADTQYF. CDR3 DNA: TGTGCCAGCACCCTACCGGGGGCAGATACGCAGTATTTT.